This T cell receptor (beta chain) derives from a study of blood T cell repertoires in COVID-19. Study information: Spain, Italy and the United States supplied samples that represented acute and convalescent COVID-19. In each case, the material was cDNA or gDNA derived from T cells, B-cell-depleted T cells, or PBMCs.

V shed 1 base and J 11 bases; nucleotides not matched to a gene: 7. The CDR3 covers 14 residues. CDR1 is LNHDA and CDR2 is SQIVND in the germline V gene (reference sequence). Per the original methods: Reference gene primer amplification in the assay estimated nucleated cell counts. Assay: immunoSEQ multiplex PCR; the TCRdb copy retains only in-frame clones and omits some. Clone size and V and J calls were adopted from that table, with D and trimming inferred from the DNA. The table has more than 75,000 clones, 75% to 85% seen once. The specimen was peripheral blood. This chain connects TRBV19 to TRBJ2-1, with TRBD2 identical over 8 bases. This receptor was obtained from a man aged 55 to 70 with acute or convalescent COVID-19. CDR3 in amino acids: CASSIAPGTRKQFF. Written as DNA, the CDR3 is TGTGCCAGTAGTATAGCCCCCGGGACTAGGAAGCAGTTCTTC.